This TCR beta chain was found in a study of CXCR3-negative and CXCR3-positive naive CD8 T cells. Looking at the study overall: Per library, roughly 1.6 +/- 0.3 million reads; around 150 million TRB reads overall. Notes on the study in general: The TRB CDR3s that CXCR3-positive naive cells carried were more hydrophobic than those of CXCR3-negative naive cells. Post-cryopreservation CXCR3 expression was partly diminished, and the bulk of assays employed fresh PBMCs.

This CDR3 comprises 13 residues. Germline CDR1 is SQVTM and CDR2 is ANQGSEA. The libraries of TRB cDNA were constructed through 5' RACE using UMI labels. TCRdb reprocessed the 5' RACE reads and stores each CDR3 protein as one record, lacking DNA. The listing contains some 150,000 distinct CDR3 sequences. Sorts performed in triplicate captured 300,000 or so cells each from every CD8+ T cell subset. Of note for this clonotype: Its antigen is unknown.

The chain combines TRBV29-1 with TRBJ1-2; TCRdb's D gene call, TRBD1, goes unchecked for lack of DNA. The clonotype was recovered from a human donor in good health. Some clones in this sample may be carry-over from other donors' samples. Source material: naive CXCR3+ CD8+ T cells from blood. The subset here: CD45RO-CCR7+CD27+CD95- naive CD8+ T cells expressing CXCR3 (TNR3+). This CDR3 is CSTPDRETGGYTF. Complete variable domain (other parts from reference TRBV29-1 and TRBJ1-2): SAVISQKPSRDICQRGTSLTIQCQVDSQVTMMFWYRQQPGQSLTLIATANQGSEATYESGFVIDKFPISRPNLTFSTLTVSNMSPEDSSIYLCSTPDRETGGYTFGSGTRLTVV.